What follows are 29 T cell receptor beta chains derived from one specimen sequenced in a study of shared clonotypes between healthy human individuals (dated by TCRdb to about 2020). Libraries were made using the immunoSEQ multiplex PCR assay. Not all clones reach the TCRdb copy of this immuneACCESS table, which keeps in-frame sequences only. Checked studies attribute under half of the gap to unresolved V genes and leave the rest unexplained. This sample lists more than 2,000,000 clones; 85% to 95% were detected once. 0.35% to 0.5% of the sample belongs to the ten largest clones. Sequenced input: naive CD4+ T cells from PBMCs. The label giving this sample's cell subset or site can be read as: CD45RA+ positively selected. These receptor sequences come from a man aged 18 to 30 in good health. Some clones in this sample may be carry-over from other donors' samples.

On this clone: The CDR3 end shows no conserved phenylalanine or tryptophan, and so a read error is likely. V and J are TRBV20-1 and TRBJ1-4; D gene ambiguous. Between the trimmed V and J ends, which lost 2 bases and 7 bases, there was a span of 5 bases. The CDR3 totals 11 residues. Germline-derived CDR1 and CDR2 are DFQATT and SNEGSKA (reference sequence). The CDR3, as DNA: TGCAGTGCTAGACAGGTTGAAAAACTGTTTTCT. Translated, it gives CSARQVEKLFS.

The J gene is TRBJ2-2, the V gene TRBV28; 9 bases line up with TRBD2. This CDR3 comprises 15 residues. Germline trimming cut 7 bases from V and 8 bases from J; bases unmatched to any gene: 11. Germline loops: CDR1 MDHEN, CDR2 SYDVKM. The CDR3 loop reads CASIANSGRAGELFF. The CDR3, as DNA: TGTGCCAGCATTGCCAATAGCGGGAGAGCGGGGGAGCTGTTTTTT. The full variable domain, in which reference TRBV28 and TRBJ2-2 provide the parts outside the CDR3, is DVKVTQSSRYLVKRTGEKVFLECVQDMDHENMFWYRQDPGLGLRLIYFSYDVKMKEKGDIPEGYSVSREKKERFSLILESASTNQTSMYLCASIANSGRAGELFFGEGSRLTVL.

This clone was observed once. The chain is built from TRBV5-1 and TRBJ1-1; possible D gene TRBD1, 6 bases. This CDR3 region has 16 residues. The ends were cut back, 0 bases at V and 8 bases at J, with 20 bases in the middle. Germline V gene lookup returns CDR1 SGHRS and CDR2 YFSETQ. The chain's CDR3 is CASSLEGGRTAVEAFF. CDR3 coding DNA: TGCGCCAGCAGCTTGGAGGGGGGGCGTACAGCGGTGGAAGCTTTCTTT.

V usage is TRBV27 and J usage is TRBJ1-4; possibly TRBD1 for D (6 bases). The CDR3 is made up of 13 amino acids. Trimming removed 5 bases at V and 7 bases at J, with 11 bases between. Per germline, CDR1 MNHEY and CDR2 SMNVEV (reference sequence). The CDR3 spells CASSGGRGEKLFF. CDR3 bases: TGTGCCAGCAGTGGGGGGCGGGGTGAAAAACTGTTTTTT. Based on the CDR3 plus reference TRBV27 and TRBJ1-4, the full variable domain is EAQVTQNPRYLITVTGKKLTVTCSQNMNHEYMSWYRQDPGLGLRQIYYSMNVEVTDKGDVPEGYKVSRKEKRNFPLILESPSPNQTSLYFCASSGGRGEKLFFGSGTQLSVL.

This rearrangement joins TRBV28 to TRBJ2-5, with 11 bases matching TRBD2. V lost 8 bases, J lost 4 bases, and 6 bases stayed unmatched. This CDR3 has 14 amino acids. Per the germline V gene, CDR1 is MDHEN and CDR2 is SYDVKM. The CDR3 spells CASLGLAGGETQYF. The CDR3 DNA sequence: TGTGCCAGCTTGGGGCTAGCGGGAGGAGAGACCCAGTACTTC.

The chain couples TRBV11-2 to TRBJ1-5, with D possibly being TRBD1 (5 bases). The germline CDR1 and CDR2 sequences are SGHAT and FQNNGV. Between the trimmed V and J ends, which lost 0 bases and 16 bases, there was a span of 16 bases. The CDR3 is 13 amino acids. The CDR3 DNA sequence: TGTGCCAGCAGCTTAGAATTAGGAGGGACCGAACATTTT. Encoded protein: CASSLELGGTEHF.

This sequence joins TRBV15 and TRBJ2-7; D may be TRBD1 (5 bases). Germline CDR1 LNHNV, CDR2 YYDKDF (reference sequence). Between the trimmed V and J ends, which lost 0 bases and 2 bases, there was a span of 17 bases. The length of the CDR3 is 17 residues. Written as DNA, the CDR3 is TGTGCCACCAGCAGAGAGAGTGGGGCTTCCTATACCTACGAGCAGTACTTC. Translating it yields CATSRESGASYTYEQYF. The full variable domain, its missing parts supplied by reference TRBV15 and TRBJ2-7, is DAMVIQNPRYQVTQFGKPVTLSCSQTLNHNVMYWYQQKSSQAPKLLFHYYDKDFNNEADTPDNFQSRRPNTSFCFLDIRSPGLGDTAMYLCATSRESGASYTYEQYFGPGTRLTVT.

The chain has TRBV29-1 and TRBJ1-1, with unresolved D. V was cut by 7 bases and J by 4 bases, with 13 bases left in between. The germline gives CDR1 SQVTM, CDR2 ANQGSEA. The CDR3 covers 12 residues. This CDR3 is CSAGSAGTEAFF. As DNA, the CDR3 is TGCAGCGCGGGGTCGGCCGGCACTGAAGCTTTCTTT.

This clone has a single count. The gene calls are TRBV9 and TRBJ2-2; 9 bases are a match to TRBD2. Per the germline V gene, CDR1 is SGDLS and CDR2 is YYNGEE. The length of the CDR3 is 16 residues. J was trimmed by 5 bases and V by 4 bases; bases with no gene match: 9. The CDR3 region is CASSSGLALSTGELFF. In DNA form, the CDR3 reads TGTGCCAGCAGCTCGGGACTAGCTCTCTCGACCGGGGAGCTGTTTTTT.

This chain uses TRBV19 with TRBJ2-7; tentative D call: TRBD2 (6 bases). This CDR3 is 14 amino acids long. Germline V gene data show CDR1 as LNHDA and CDR2 as SQIVND (reference sequence). The V end was cut by 6 bases, the J end by 7 bases, with 19 bases between. The DNA for the CDR3 is TGTGCCAGTAGCGGACTACCGATACGTGAAGAGCAGTACTTC. Protein: CASSGLPIREEQYF.

The CDR3 loop is CASSKTGDQETQYF. The CDR3, as DNA: TGTGCCAGTAGTAAGACAGGAGACCAAGAGACCCAGTACTTC. This chain joins TRBV19 and TRBJ2-5, with D possibly matching TRBD1 (6 bases). CDR3 length: 14 amino acids. The germline CDR1 and CDR2 sequences are LNHDA and SQIVND (reference sequence). Deletions cut 4 bases from V and 0 bases from J, with 9 bases between.

This clone has only a few counts. The chain is built from TRBV7-9 and TRBJ1-1, with TRBD1 identical over 10 bases. Germline CDR1 and CDR2: SEHNR and FQNEAQ (reference sequence). The CDR3 consists of 17 residues. With V trimmed by 4 bases and J by 11 bases, 19 bases remained unmatched. CDR3 residues: CASSSTPGQGLPLWAFF. CDR3 bases: TGTGCCAGCAGCTCAACTCCGGGACAGGGGCTTCCCTTGTGGGCTTTCTTT.

The rearrangement links TRBV27 to TRBJ2-5; 7 bases line up with TRBD2. V lost 2 bases, J lost 1 base, and 1 base stayed unmatched. The CDR3 runs to 14 residues. Germline V gives CDR1 MNHEY, CDR2 SMNVEV (reference sequence). The CDR3 here is CASSLGRVQETQYF. The CDR3 nucleotides are TGTGCCAGCAGTTTAGGGAGGGTCCAAGAGACCCAGTACTTC.

The gene calls are TRBV28 and TRBJ1-2; tentative D call: TRBD1 (5 bases). V shed 5 bases and J shed 0 bases, with 19 bases lying between them. The germline V gene has CDR1 MDHEN and CDR2 SYDVKM. This CDR3 is 17 amino acids long. CDR3 nucleotide sequence: TGTGCCAGCAGTCGGTGGGCAGGACGAGGGGCTAACTATGGCTACACCTTC. It yields the protein CASSRWAGRGANYGYTF.

The chain carries TRBV5-4 and TRBJ2-1, with D unclear. The CDR3 loop spans 16 amino acids. Germline CDR1 SGHNT, CDR2 YYREEE (reference sequence). Trimming cost V 1 base and J 8 bases, with 19 bases left between them. DNA for the CDR3: TGTGCCAGCAGCTTGAGTCCGGTGGGAATTGTTGATGAGCAGTTCTTC. Its protein product is CASSLSPVGIVDEQFF.

This clone was detected only once. The chain uses TRBV7-9 and TRBJ1-1; TRBD1 matches at 9 bases. This CDR3 has 15 residues. Germline V CDR1 and CDR2: SEHNR, FQNEAQ (reference sequence). V dropped 3 bases and J dropped 8; count of bases not matched to a gene: 10. DNA for the CDR3: TGTGCCAGCAGCTTCGACGGAGGACAGGGGAGGGAAGCTTTCTTT. It encodes CASSFDGGQGREAFF. The full variable domain, rest sourced from reference TRBV7-9 and TRBJ1-1, is DTGVSQNPRHKITKRGQNVTFRCDPISEHNRLYWYRQTLGQGPEFLTYFQNEAQLEKSRLLSDRFSAERPKGSFSTLEIQRTEQGDSAMYLCASSFDGGQGREAFFGQGTRLTVV.

The chain joins TRBV5-4 to TRBJ2-3; the match to TRBD2 covers 7 bases. The CDR3 consists of 17 residues. The V segment lost 4 bases and the J segment 3 bases; nucleotides outside the gene matches: 14. CDR1 and CDR2 (germline): SGHNT, YYREEE (reference sequence). The CDR3 reads CASSLPAGEGNTDTQYF. DNA for the CDR3: TGTGCCAGCAGCCTCCCCGCGGGGGAGGGTAATACAGATACGCAGTATTTT.

The V call is TRBV11-2, the J call TRBJ2-1; D is ambiguous. CDR3 length: 14 amino acids. V dropped 3 bases and J dropped 6 bases, with 12 bases sitting between them. Germline CDR1 SGHAT, CDR2 FQNNGV. The CDR3 loop is CASSFSGPSNEQFF. DNA for the CDR3: TGTGCCAGCAGCTTCTCTGGACCTTCCAATGAGCAGTTCTTC.

The V and J genes are TRBV11-3 and TRBJ2-6, with D possibly being TRBD1 (6 bases). Trimming took off 1 base at V and 4 bases at J, with 8 bases between the two ends. Germline lookup yields CDR1 SGHNT and CDR2 YENEEA. CDR3 length: 15 residues. Here the CDR3 reads CASSLGGHGANVLTF. The CDR3 DNA reads TGTGCCAGCAGCTTAGGGGGGCACGGGGCCAACGTCCTGACTTTC.

This sequence joins TRBV10-3 and TRBJ2-3; the D is unclear. With 4 bases removed from V and 2 bases from J, the gap between germline ends came to 13 bases. This CDR3 comprises 15 residues. Germline CDR1 and CDR2: ENHRY and SYGVKD. CDR3 in DNA: TGTGCCATCAGTGCGTCGGCAGCCAACACAGATACGCAGTATTTT. Its protein product is CAISASAANTDTQYF.

The V call is TRBV18, the J call TRBJ1-4, with 9 positions matching TRBD1. The junction had 10 bases not matched to a gene; V was cut back by 6 bases and J by 8 bases. The CDR3 covers 15 residues. CDR1 and CDR2 (germline): KGHSH, LQKENI. CDR3 bases: TGTGCCAGCTCGCCAAGGACAGGGGAAGAGGAAAAACTGTTTTTT. Translated: CASSPRTGEEEKLFF.

The CDR3 DNA sequence: TGTGCCAGCAGGGACATCCGCTCCTACAATGAGCAGTTCTTC. Protein: CASRDIRSYNEQFF. The gene calls are TRBV2 and TRBJ2-1; tentatively, D is TRBD1 (5 bases). Germline CDR1 SNHLY, CDR2 FYNNEI. V lost 6 bases and J 0 bases, leaving 9 bases between the germline ends. The CDR3 is 14 amino acids.

The genes are TRBV19 and TRBJ1-5, with TRBD1 as a possible D gene (5 bases). Germline V lookup: CDR1 LNHDA, CDR2 SQIVND (reference sequence). This CDR3 comprises 15 residues. With 3 bases removed from V and 5 bases from J, the gap between germline ends came to 14 bases. CDR3 region: CASSIEGLRDQPQHF. CDR3 sequence (DNA): TGTGCCAGTAGTATCGAGGGACTTAGAGATCAGCCCCAGCATTTT.

This rearrangement joins TRBV6-5 to TRBJ2-7, with 8 bases lining up with TRBD2. This CDR3 is built from 14 residues. V dropped 9 bases and J dropped 2; count of bases not matched to a gene: 9. Germline CDR1 is MNHEY and CDR2 is SVGAGI. CDR3 sequence: CASRTGRGTYEQYF. The CDR3 DNA reads TGTGCCAGTAGGACCGGGAGGGGGACCTACGAGCAGTACTTC.

The chain carries TRBV6-5 and TRBJ2-2, with D uncertain. Trimming shortened V by 2 bases and J by 2 bases, and 12 bases separated the two germline ends. Per the germline V gene, CDR1 is MNHEY and CDR2 is SVGAGI. There are 16 residues in the CDR3. CDR3 nucleotide sequence: TGTGCCAGCAGTTACCAACATCAAATCAACACCGGGGAGCTGTTTTTT. Its translation is CASSYQHQINTGELFF.

The rearrangement uses TRBV29-1 and TRBJ2-3; tentatively, D is TRBD2 (7 bases). Germline loops: CDR1 SQVTM, CDR2 ANQGSEA. The CDR3 is made up of 18 amino acids. With 3 bases removed from V and 4 bases from J, the gap between germline ends came to 26 bases. The DNA of the CDR3 is TGCAGCGTTGACGGGCAAGGTAGCGGGCATCACAGGGCAGATACGCAGTATTTT. This gives the protein CSVDGQGSGHHRADTQYF.

The chain has TRBV7-3 and TRBJ1-1; D remains ambiguous. CDR3 size: 12 residues. Germline assignment: CDR1 SGHTA and CDR2 FQGTGA. The V gene lost 3 bases and the J gene lost 3 bases, with 5 bases spanning the gap. CDR3 DNA sequence: TGTGCCAGCAGCTTTATGTACACTGAAGCTTTCTTT. Translating gives CASSFMYTEAFF.

This clone was observed a single time. The chain combines TRBV18 with TRBJ2-3; no clear D gene. The V and J ends lost 3 bases and 1 base respectively, with 11 bases between them. CDR1 and CDR2 from the germline V gene are KGHSH and LQKENI. The CDR3 is 15 amino acids. CDR3 DNA sequence: TGTGCCAGCTCACCGGCACAGTACGGCACAGATACGCAGTATTTT. It encodes CASSPAQYGTDTQYF.

V and J are TRBV7-2 and TRBJ2-1; TRBD1 aligns across 7 bases. This CDR3 has 15 amino acids. With 5 bases clipped from V and 8 bases from J, the junction kept 12 bases outside the gene matches. Germline assignment: CDR1 SGHTA and CDR2 FQGNSA. In DNA, the CDR3 is TGTGCCAGCAGCCCCGCGCAGGGGGTTGTCGATGAGCAGTTCTTC. Translation: CASSPAQGVVDEQFF.